A selection of T cell receptor beta chains follows, all from one sample in a study of identical twins. TCRdb itself ran the 5' RACE reads through MiXCR, one entry per CDR3 protein. The top ten clones hold more than 3% of a sample with 200,000 to 250,000 distinct CDR3 sequences, approximately 7% of them seen once. This sample was shared with a second study, whose subject was yellow fever vaccine responses in identical twins.

Sequenced material: memory (CD45RO+) T cells sorted from blood. These TCRs come from a woman younger than 30 in good health. Each CDR3 is given with its conserved first and last residue. D genes are given only for firm matches. Clone size, where shown, is once, few, many, or a class for clones that have expanded.

>many|TRBD1|TRBV7-9|TRBJ2-1
CASSLGSRDRRINEQFF
TGTGCCAGCAGCTTAGGAAGCCGGGACAGGAGGATCAATGAGCAGTTCTTC
>few|TRBD1|TRBV6-1|TRBJ2-1
CASSPGTGRNEQFF
TGTGCCAGCAGTCCCGGGACAGGGAGGAATGAGCAGTTCTTC
>NA|TRBD1|TRBV5-1|TRBJ2-2
CASSPGRGQSTGELFF
TGCGCCAGCAGCCCGGGCAGGGGGCAGAGCACCGGGGAGCTGTTTTTT
>NA|TRBD2|TRBV24-1|TRBJ2-1
CATSDPRTSVDEQFF
TGTGCCACCAGTGATCCCAGGACTAGTGTGGATGAGCAGTTCTTC
>many|NA|TRBV29-1|TRBJ1-2
CSVGTPAWYGYTF
TGCAGCGTCGGTACCCCTGCATGGTATGGCTACACCTTC
>NA|TRBD2|TRBV5-1|TRBJ2-3
CASSSTSGGARDTQYF
TGCGCCAGCAGCTCGACTAGCGGGGGGGCACGGGATACGCAGTATTTT
>many|NA|TRBV12-3/TRBV12-4|TRBJ2-2
CASSIGGTGELFF
TGTGCCAGCAGTATAGGGGGCACCGGGGAGCTGTTTTTT
>few|TRBD2|TRBV5-1|TRBJ2-5
CASSLAMVGGAVETQYF
TGCGCCAGCAGCTTGGCTATGGTCGGGGGGGCCGTGGAGACCCAGTACTTC
>NA|TRBD1|TRBV19|TRBJ1-5
CASSIDPGQGNQPQHF
TGTGCCAGTAGTATAGACCCGGGACAGGGCAATCAGCCCCAGCATTTT
>few|NA|TRBV10-2|TRBJ2-2
CASSERVELFF
TGCGCCAGCAGTGAGAGGGTGGAGCTGTTTTTT
>few|TRBD1|TRBV27|TRBJ2-7
CASRQGLGSSYEQYF
TGTGCCAGCAGACAGGGGTTGGGGAGCTCCTACGAGCAGTACTTC
>few|TRBD2|TRBV10-3|TRBJ2-3
CAIRPGLAGVTDTQYF
TGTGCCATCAGACCCGGACTAGCGGGGGTCACAGATACGCAGTATTTT
>many|TRBD2|TRBV9|TRBJ2-2
CASRGGLATGELFF
TGTGCCAGCCGGGGAGGACTAGCGACCGGGGAGCTGTTTTTT
>NA|NA|TRBV4-1|TRBJ1-3
CASSQDFSRVGNTIYF
TGCGCCAGCAGCCAAGATTTTTCGCGGGTTGGAAACACCATATATTTT
>many|NA|TRBV10-3|TRBJ2-1
CAISDKVNEQFF
TGTGCCATCAGTGACAAGGTTAATGAGCAGTTCTTC
>many|TRBD2|TRBV7-9|TRBJ2-4
CASSLSGGGKNIQYF
TGTGCCAGCAGCTTATCGGGGGGGGGCAAAAACATTCAGTACTTC
>few|TRBD2|TRBV7-2|TRBJ2-1
CASSSTSGGPNLNEQFF
TGTGCCAGCAGCTCGACTAGCGGGGGGCCTAATTTGAATGAGCAGTTCTTC
>many|NA|TRBV24-1|TRBJ2-3
CATSDLRGQGGTDTQYF
TGTGCCACCAGTGATTTACGGGGCCAGGGTGGGACAGATACGCAGTATTTT
>NA|NA|TRBV6-1|TRBJ2-1
CAGGVYNEQFF
TGTGCAGGGGGAGTCTACAATGAGCAGTTCTTC
>many|TRBD1|TRBV20-1|TRBJ1-1
CGQRTGGSITEAFF
TGCGGCCAAAGGACAGGGGGCTCGATTACTGAAGCTTTCTTT
>few|TRBD2|TRBV20-1|TRBJ2-1
CSARNLAAYNEQFF
TGCAGTGCTAGAAACCTAGCGGCCTACAATGAGCAGTTCTTC
>many|NA|TRBV29-1|TRBJ1-2
CSVVNQGNGYTF
TGCAGCGTTGTAAATCAGGGGAATGGCTACACCTTC
>NA|NA|TRBV5-1|TRBJ2-1
CASRTGTPSYNEQFF
TGCGCCAGCCGGACCGGGACTCCATCCTACAATGAGCAGTTCTTC